These 17 T cell receptor beta chains were all obtained from the same sample, sequenced in a study of human T cells and chemical hapten exposure. Time point denoted: patch test 1, 2 weeks after DPC sensitization. Treatment defined: therapeutic diphenylcyclopropenone sensitization with weekly scalp DPC. TCRdb reanalysed the RACE reads using MiXCR and keeps one entry per CDR3 protein. The sample includes 300,000 to 350,000 distinct CDR3 sequences, about 7% of them seen just once. This sample comprised whole blood, obtained in connection with sensitization to the hapten diphenylcyclopropenone (DPC). The receptors shown here come from a woman aged 18-29 years with alopecia areata. Some clones in this sample may be carry-over from other donors' samples.

V and J are TRBV20-1 and TRBJ2-1, with D perhaps matching TRBD1 (5 bases). CDR1 and CDR2 (germline): DFQATT, SNEGSKA (reference sequence). Trimming removed 0 bases from V and 4 bases from J, with 7 bases in between. The CDR3 runs 13 residues. CDR3 sequence (DNA): TGCAGTGCTAGAGACAGGGTTTACAATGAGCAGTTCTTC. Translated, it gives CSARDRVYNEQFF.

Notes on this clonotype: Being one base from a much bigger clone, this may be a read error. This CDR3 is missing its conserved last phenylalanine or tryptophan, likely due to a read error. The V gene is TRBV11-1, the J gene TRBJ2-5; D gene unclear. From germline, CDR1 is SGHAT and CDR2 FQDESV (reference sequence). The CDR3 covers 13 residues. Trimming took off 5 bases at V and 3 bases at J, with 10 bases between the two ends. The CDR3 is CASSADDEETQYL. The DNA of the CDR3 is TGTGCCAGCAGCGCCGACGATGAAGAGACCCAGTACTTG.

Many counts were recorded for this clonotype. V is TRBV2 and J is TRBJ2-2; D unclear. CDR1 is SNHLY, CDR2 FYNNEI, per germline. Trimming stripped 3 bases from V and 5 bases from J, with 16 bases between. CDR3 size: 16 residues. CDR3 DNA sequence: TGTGCCAGCAGTGAGAGAGTACCGCTCGAGACCGGGGAGCTGTTTTTT. As protein: CASSERVPLETGELFF.

Many counts were recorded for this clonotype. This sequence joins TRBV6-2 or TRBV6-3 and TRBJ2-3, with 7 bases identical to TRBD1. This CDR3 comprises 14 residues. Germline lookup yields CDR1 MNHEY and CDR2 SVGEGT. Trimming at V came to 5 bases and at J to 4 bases, leaving 6 bases not matched to a gene. CDR3 coding DNA: TGTGCCAGCAGTGAAAGACAGGGAGCAGATACGCAGTATTTT. The encoded protein is CASSERQGADTQYF.

This sequence joins TRBV9 and TRBJ2-3; no firm D call. The CDR3 totals 16 residues. Germline V gene data show CDR1 as SGDLS and CDR2 as YYNGEE. Trimming pared 4 bases from V and 1 base from J, leaving 16 bases between. The CDR3 is CASSLDRPRGTDTQYF. The CDR3 DNA is TGTGCCAGCAGCTTAGACCGGCCCCGCGGCACAGATACGCAGTATTTT.

This clonotype showed up just a few times. J is TRBJ1-2 and V is TRBV10-3; D unclear. The CDR3 length is 14 residues. Germline V lookup: CDR1 ENHRY, CDR2 SYGVKD. Trimming took off 0 bases at V and 8 bases at J, with 13 bases between the two ends. For the CDR3, the DNA is TGTGCCATCAGTGAGTCGACCGGCAGCAAAGGCTACACCTTC. This gives the protein CAISESTGSKGYTF.

V usage is TRBV6-2 or TRBV6-3 and J usage is TRBJ1-1; TRBD1 is a possible D gene (5 bases). The ends were cut back, 0 bases at V and 8 bases at J, with 28 bases in the middle. The length of the CDR3 is 19 residues. Germline-derived CDR1 and CDR2 are MNHEY and SVGEGT. The CDR3 sequence: CASSYSRVGWGTPYREAFF. CDR3 DNA sequence: TGTGCCAGCAGTTACTCGAGAGTGGGTTGGGGGACCCCGTATCGGGAAGCTTTCTTT.

This clonotype showed up just a few times. Here the CDR3 DNA reads TGTGCCAGCAGCCCGGCGGGAGGCAGGGGGAACGGGGCCAACGTCCTGACTTTC. This gives the protein CASSPAGGRGNGANVLTF. V usage is TRBV5-4 and J usage is TRBJ2-6, with a weak D call TRBD2 (8 bases). Per the germline V gene, CDR1 is SGHNT and CDR2 is YYREEE (reference sequence). The CDR3 is 18 amino acids. V shed 4 bases and J shed 4 bases, with 21 bases lying between them.

The chain is built from TRBV5-4 and TRBJ1-4; D gene uncertain. The CDR3 contains 15 residues. Per germline, CDR1 SGHNT and CDR2 YYREEE (reference sequence). The V and J ends lost 1 base and 4 bases respectively, with 11 bases between them. CDR3 region: CASSLYQMGNEKLFF. The CDR3 DNA sequence: TGTGCCAGCAGCTTGTACCAGATGGGTAATGAAAAACTGTTTTTT. Variable domain in full (rest from reference TRBV5-4 and TRBJ1-4): ETGVTQSPTHLIKTRGQQVTLRCSSQSGHNTVSWYQQALGQGPQFIFQYYREEENGRGNFPPRFSGLQFPNYSSELNVNALELDDSALYLCASSLYQMGNEKLFFGSGTQLSVL.

V usage is TRBV12-5 and J usage is TRBJ1-1; 10 bases fit TRBD1. The CDR3 consists of 13 residues. Germline values: CDR1 LGHNT, CDR2 FRNRAP. V trimming: 5 bases; J trimming: 10 bases; junction bases outside the gene matches: 7. CDR3 amino acids: CASGPDRGKSAFF. The CDR3 DNA is TGTGCTAGTGGTCCGGACAGGGGGAAGTCAGCTTTCTTT.

This clonotype was seen ten or more times. The rearrangement joins TRBV18 to TRBJ2-2; TRBD1 matches at 9 bases. J gave up 5 bases and V 2 bases, and 12 bases lay outside the gene matches. The CDR3 is 18 amino acids. Per the germline V gene, CDR1 is KGHSH and CDR2 is LQKENI. The CDR3 region has the DNA TGTGCCAGCTCACCATCAATCTTCGGGACAGGGAATACCGGGGAGCTGTTTTTT. Encoded protein: CASSPSIFGTGNTGELFF.

The V gene is TRBV29-1, the J gene TRBJ1-2, with a tentative D call TRBD1 (6 bases). Trimming left V 6 bases short and J 8 bases short, with 13 bases between. The CDR3 is made up of 11 amino acids. Per the germline V gene, CDR1 is SQVTM and CDR2 is ANQGSEA. In nucleotides, the CDR3 is TGCAGCGTCCAGGACAGTAACGGCTACACCTTC. Its translation is CSVQDSNGYTF.

This clonotype was observed many times. DNA of the CDR3: TGTGCCACCAGTCAGACAGGGGGCGAAGAAAAACTGTTTTTT. Protein product: CATSQTGGEEKLFF. The chain is built from TRBV24-1 and TRBJ1-4; 10 bases agree with TRBD1. This CDR3 contains 14 residues. Per the germline V gene, CDR1 is KGHDR and CDR2 is SFDVKD. The V and J ends lost 6 bases and 8 bases, in that order; junction bases with no gene match: 5.

This clonotype was counted at least ten times. The chain couples TRBV12-3 or TRBV12-4 to TRBJ1-5, with unresolved D. V lost 4 bases and J 2 bases, leaving 3 bases between the germline ends. The CDR3 is made up of 12 amino acids. The CDR3 is CASSWGNQPQHF. For the CDR3, the DNA is TGTGCCAGCAGTTGGGGCAATCAGCCCCAGCATTTT.

This clonotype was seen a handful of times. The genes are TRBV9 and TRBJ2-5, with 8 bases fitting TRBD2. Trimming took 4 bases from V and 5 from J; bases not matched to a gene: 13. The V gene's germline CDR1 is SGDLS and CDR2 YYNGEE. This CDR3 has 16 residues. CDR3 in DNA: TGTGCCAGCAGCCCCCCGGTAGCTCCGGGAGGGGAGACCCAGTACTTC. Protein product: CASSPPVAPGGETQYF. The entire variable domain, with the rest obtained from reference TRBV9 and TRBJ2-5, is as follows: DSGVTQTPKHLITATGQRVTLRCSPRSGDLSVYWYQQSLDQGLQFLIQYYNGEERAKGNILERFSAQQFPDLHSELNLSSLELGDSALYFCASSPPVAPGGETQYFGPGTRLLVL.

The chain uses TRBV2 and TRBJ1-1; D gene uncertain. This CDR3 contains 12 residues. The V gene's germline CDR1 is SNHLY and CDR2 FYNNEI. V was clipped by 4 bases and J by 1 base, with 4 bases between them. DNA for the CDR3: TGTGCCAGCAGTGCAGAGAACACTGAAGCTTTCTTT. Translating it yields CASSAENTEAFF.

This clonotype was recorded at least ten times. The chain recombines TRBV12-5 with TRBJ2-7, with D perhaps TRBD1 or TRBD2 (5 bases each). CDR1 is LGHNT, CDR2 FRNRAP, per germline. This CDR3 comprises 13 residues. Between the trimmed V and J ends, which lost 0 bases and 6 bases, there was a span of 9 bases. CDR3 region: CASGLVRGTEQYF. The CDR3 DNA reads as TGTGCTAGTGGTTTGGTACGGGGCACCGAGCAGTACTTC.